The rows below give T cell receptor beta chains drawn from one sample of a study of blood T cell repertoires in COVID-19. Generated by immunoSEQ multiplex PCR, the TCRdb table keeps only in-frame clones and is missing some. The sample holds some 190,000 clones; roughly 81% are singletons and the top ten take about 10%. The sequencing input was peripheral blood. Receptor source: a woman aged 35 to 49 with COVID-19, enrolled during active disease. Each CDR3 is given with its conserved first and last residue.

V gene: TRBV7-2; J gene: TRBJ1-5; CDR3 protein: CASSTRNRGGQPQHF
V gene: TRBV5-1; J gene: TRBJ1-6; CDR3 protein: CASGSGTGGRSPLHF
V gene: TRBV7-2; J gene: TRBJ1-5; CDR3 protein: CASSLVRTNQPQHF
V gene: TRBV20-1; J gene: TRBJ1-1; CDR3 protein: CSARPAGGAFF
V gene: TRBV10-1; J gene: TRBJ1-1; CDR3 protein: CASSESIGGTEAFF
V gene: TRBV19; J gene: TRBJ2-1; CDR3 protein: CASSIGLLDEQFF
V gene: TRBV19; J gene: TRBJ2-1; CDR3 protein: CASSIEAGTYNEQFF
V gene: TRBV11-2; J gene: TRBJ2-3; CDR3 protein: CASSLVESTDTQYF
V gene: TRBV7-8; J gene: TRBJ2-1; CDR3 protein: CASSLLAGGSYFNEQFF
V gene: TRBV29-1; J gene: TRBJ2-1; CDR3 protein: CSVVSGLHNEQFF
V gene: TRBV19; J gene: TRBJ1-5; CDR3 protein: CATEGGLYSNQPQHF
V gene: TRBV24-1; J gene: TRBJ1-5; CDR3 protein: CATFQANQPQHF
V gene: TRBV5-6; J gene: TRBJ2-7; CDR3 protein: CASSSVAGPSQYF
V gene: TRBV9; J gene: TRBJ2-1; CDR3 protein: CASSAISGGAHEQFF
V gene: TRBV19; J gene: TRBJ2-2; CDR3 protein: CASGGDIYTGELFF
V gene: TRBV7-9; J gene: TRBJ2-4; CDR3 protein: CASTSFFDAGKSKNIQYF
V gene: TRBV7-2; J gene: TRBJ2-3; CDR3 protein: CASSPSRGRDTQYF
V gene: TRBV6-5; J gene: TRBJ2-5; CDR3 protein: CASRGGYETQYF
V gene: TRBV27; J gene: TRBJ2-3; CDR3 protein: CASSILGGKADTQYF